This T cell receptor beta chain was sequenced in a study of blood T cell repertoires in COVID-19. Study-level background: Acute and convalescent COVID-19 samples came from the United States, Italy and Spain. T cells, B-cell-depleted T cells, or PBMCs provided the cDNA or gDNA that served as material.

Original handling: Reference gene primer amplification gave estimated nucleated cell counts. Some clones are missing from TCRdb's copy, which holds only in-frame ones; the method was immunoSEQ multiplex PCR. V and J calls and clone size follow that table, whereas D and trimming were derived from the DNA. The table shows more than 95,000 clones, with approximately 83% occurring only once. Sequenced input: peripheral blood. The sequence was collected from a woman older than 75 with active or convalescent COVID-19.

The CDR3 reads CASSPRTGGTYNEQFF. The CDR3 bases are TGTGCCAGTAGTCCCCGTACGGGGGGTACCTACAATGAGCAGTTCTTC. The genes are TRBV19 and TRBJ2-1; 7 nucleotides agree with TRBD2. Germline V lookup: CDR1 LNHDA, CDR2 SQIVND (reference sequence). The CDR3 consists of 16 residues. J lost 2 bases, V lost 5 bases, and 9 bases had no gene match.